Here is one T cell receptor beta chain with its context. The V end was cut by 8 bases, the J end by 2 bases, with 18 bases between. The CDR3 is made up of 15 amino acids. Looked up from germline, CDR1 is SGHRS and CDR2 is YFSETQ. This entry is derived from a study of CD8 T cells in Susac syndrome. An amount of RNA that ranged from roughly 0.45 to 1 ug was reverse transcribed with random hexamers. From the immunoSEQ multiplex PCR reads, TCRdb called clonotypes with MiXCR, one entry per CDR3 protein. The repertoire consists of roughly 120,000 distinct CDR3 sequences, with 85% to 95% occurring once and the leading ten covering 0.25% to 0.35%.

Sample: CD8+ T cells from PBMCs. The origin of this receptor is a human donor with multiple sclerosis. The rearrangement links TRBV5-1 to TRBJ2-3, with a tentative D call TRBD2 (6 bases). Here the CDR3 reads CASRLPGLPTDTQYF. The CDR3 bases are TGCGCCAGTAGGCTCCCGGGACTTCCCACAGATACGCAGTATTTT.